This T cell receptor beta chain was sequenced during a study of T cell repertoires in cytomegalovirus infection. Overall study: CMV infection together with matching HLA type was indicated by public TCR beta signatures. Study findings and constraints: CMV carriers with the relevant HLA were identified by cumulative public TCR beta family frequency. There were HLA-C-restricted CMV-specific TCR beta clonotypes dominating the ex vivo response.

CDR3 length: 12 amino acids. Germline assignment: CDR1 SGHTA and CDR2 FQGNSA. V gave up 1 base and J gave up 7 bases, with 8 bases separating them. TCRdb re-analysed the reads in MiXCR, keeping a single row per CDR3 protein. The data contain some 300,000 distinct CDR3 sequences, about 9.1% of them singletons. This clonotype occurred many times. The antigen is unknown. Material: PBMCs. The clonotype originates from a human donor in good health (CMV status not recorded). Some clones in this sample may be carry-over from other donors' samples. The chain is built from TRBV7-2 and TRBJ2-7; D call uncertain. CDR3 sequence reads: CASSLGAWEQYF. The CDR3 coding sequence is TGTGCCAGCAGCTTAGGAGCTTGGGAGCAGTACTTC.